This T cell receptor (beta chain) was recovered during a study of graft-versus-host responses after intestinal transplantation. General study results and limits: The marrow of recipients harbored GvH clones, and ileum or blood showed some of them first. Graft-donor T cell macrochimerism coincided with high graft-versus-host to host-versus-graft clonal ratios in allografts.

This CDR3 has 15 amino acids. J lost 4 bases, V lost 6 bases, and 7 bases had no gene match. Germline-derived CDR1 and CDR2 are SNHLY and FYNNEI. The authors seeded some 200,000 CFSE-labeled responder cells together with some 200,000 irradiated stimulator cells tagged with violet dye. The data were produced by immunoSEQ multiplex PCR, yet TCRdb's version contains in-frame clones alone and is incomplete. Of about 23,000 clones listed, roughly two fifths are singletons. The rearrangement uses TRBV2 and TRBJ2-7; 12 bases line up with TRBD2. This specimen consisted of alloreactive CD8+ T cells from a mixed lymphocyte reaction culture, obtained before transplantation. Sample subset: CFSE-low proliferating T cells sorted from approximately 6-day pre-transplant mixed lymphocyte reaction (GvH or HvG direction). The receptor comes from a human patient who was an organ donor for intestinal transplantation. The CDR3 nucleotides read TGTGCCAGCAGGATGAGGACTAGCGGGAAATACGAGCAGTACTTC. This translates into CASRMRTSGKYEQYF.